These T cell receptor beta chains were read from a single sample in a study of identical twins. TCRdb used MiXCR to reprocess the 5' RACE reads, holding one entry per CDR3 protein. The sample consists of 250,000 or so distinct CDR3 sequences, 7% of them appearing once. These data were likewise used in another study, on yellow fever vaccine responses in identical twins.

Sequenced material: memory (CD45RO+) T cells sorted from blood. Receptor source: a woman aged 18-29 years in good health. The CDR3 runs from the conserved cysteine through the conserved F or W. The D gene is left open where the match is weak. Expanded clones are given a class, and other clones once, few, many or no size at all.

.	TRBV5-1	TRBJ2-6	TRBD1	TGCGCCAGCAGCTTCCGGGACAGGGGTTTCGCTGGGGCCAACGTCCTGACTTTC	CASSFRDRGFAGANVLTF
many	TRBV12-3/TRBV12-4	TRBJ1-2	TRBD1	TGTGCCAGCAGTTCGAACCCCGGGACAGGGGACATTGGCTACACCTTC	CASSSNPGTGDIGYTF
many	TRBV20-1	TRBJ2-4	TRBD1	TGCAGTGCTTCCTCCCCGGGACAGGGGATCGCCAAAAACATTCAGTACTTC	CSASSPGQGIAKNIQYF
few	TRBV29-1	TRBJ1-1	TRBD1	TGCAGCGTTCAAAAGACAGGGATGAACACTGAAGCTTTCTTT	CSVQKTGMNTEAFF
many	TRBV5-1	TRBJ1-2	.	TGCGCCAGCAGCTTGAATAACAGGGATGGTGGTGGCTACACCTTC	CASSLNNRDGGGYTF
few	TRBV20-1	TRBJ2-5	.	TGCAGTGCTTCCTCCGGGACGAGACAAGAGACCCAGTACTTC	CSASSGTRQETQYF
.	TRBV12-3/TRBV12-4	TRBJ2-3	.	TGTGCCACCCGGAGAGGGGGAAGCACAGATACGCAGTATTTT	CATRRGGSTDTQYF
few	TRBV12-3/TRBV12-4	TRBJ2-5	TRBD2	TGTGCCAGCAGTTCGGCGGGAGCCGGGAAGACCCAGTACTTC	CASSSAGAGKTQYF
few	TRBV15	TRBJ2-1	.	TGTGCCACCAGCACCCTGGGGTTAGCGCGCTACAATGAGCAGTTCTTC	CATSTLGLARYNEQFF
.	TRBV25-1	TRBJ2-5	.	TGTGCCAGCAACGAGGGAGGCAGAGAGACCCAGTACTTC	CASNEGGRETQYF
many	TRBV25-1	TRBJ2-2	.	TGTGCCAGCAGTGAACCCTGGCGAGGGGGGGAGGCCGGGGAGCTGTTTTTT	CASSEPWRGGEAGELFF
few	TRBV9	TRBJ2-5	.	TGTGCCAGCAGCGCTCGCTCGGGATACCAAGAGACCCAGTACTTC	CASSARSGYQETQYF
many	TRBV7-2	TRBJ2-2	TRBD2	TGTGCCAGCAGCCCAAGATCACTAGCGGGAGGATCCGGGGAGCTGTTTTTT	CASSPRSLAGGSGELFF
many	TRBV7-9	TRBJ1-4	TRBD1	TGTGCCAGCAGCTTAGGACAGGGGGATGAAAAACTGTTTTTT	CASSLGQGDEKLFF
few	TRBV4-1	TRBJ2-6	TRBD2	TGCGCCAGCAGCCAAGAGGGACTAGCGGCAAGCTCTGGGGCCAACGTCCTGACTTTC	CASSQEGLAASSGANVLTF
few	TRBV27	TRBJ2-4	TRBD2	TGTGCCAGCTCACCGGGGGGTTGGGGGACCAAAAACATTCAGTACTTC	CASSPGGWGTKNIQYF
.	TRBV12-3/TRBV12-4	TRBJ2-1	.	TGTGCCAGCAGTTTATTATGGGGGAATGAGCAGTTCTTC	CASSLLWGNEQFF
many	TRBV5-1	TRBJ2-3	TRBD1	TGCGCCAGCAGCTGGGGGACAGGGAAGACAGATACGCAGTATTTT	CASSWGTGKTDTQYF
many	TRBV4-1	TRBJ1-2	.	TGCGCCAGCAGCCAAATGGTAAGGAGCAACTATGGCTACACCTTC	CASSQMVRSNYGYTF
many	TRBV20-1	TRBJ2-1	TRBD2	TGCAGTGCCCGACTAGCGGGAAGGGATGAGCAGTTCTTC	CSARLAGRDEQFF
many	TRBV25-1	TRBJ2-5	TRBD2	TGTGCCAGCAGTGGACTAGCGAGGCAGACCCAGTACTTC	CASSGLARQTQYF
once	TRBV18	TRBJ2-3	TRBD2	TGTGCCAGCTCACCCATAGGAAGCGGGGGGTCAGATACGCAGTATTTT	CASSPIGSGGSDTQYF
few	TRBV6-4	TRBJ2-3	.	TGTGCCAGCAGTGACTCGAGCCGGGGGGCGGCAGATACGCAGTATTTT	CASSDSSRGAADTQYF
few	TRBV28	TRBJ2-7	TRBD2	TGTGCCAGCAGAGATAGCGGGTACTCCTACGAGCAGTACTTC	CASRDSGYSYEQYF
.	TRBV28	TRBJ2-6	.	TGTGCCAGCAGTATACCACAGGGACCCTCTGGGGCCAACGTCCTGACTTTC	CASSIPQGPSGANVLTF
many	TRBV12-3/TRBV12-4	TRBJ1-5	.	TGTGCCAGCAGTTTCTCCCTTGTTCAGCCCCAGCATTTT	CASSFSLVQPQHF
few	TRBV6-1	TRBJ1-1	TRBD1	TGTGCCAACGGGGACAGGGGAAGTGTAGCTTTCTTT	CANGDRGSVAFF
.	TRBV28	TRBJ2-3	.	TGTGCCACCTATTCTTGGGGGGCGGGAGTGGATACGCAGTATTTT	CATYSWGAGVDTQYF
few	TRBV20-1	TRBJ1-1	TRBD1	TGCAGTGCGGAGGACAGGGGAGTCAACACTGAAGCTTTCTTT	CSAEDRGVNTEAFF
.	TRBV25-1	TRBJ2-7	.	TGTGCCAGCAGTGGGCCAAAGTGGTACGAGCAGTACTTC	CASSGPKWYEQYF
many	TRBV5-1	TRBJ2-1	TRBD2	TGCGCCAGCAAAAGGACTAGCGAACTGCAGTTCTTC	CASKRTSELQFF
many	TRBV20-1	TRBJ2-1	TRBD2	TGCAGTGCTAGAGATACCAAAACGACTAGCTCCGGGGCACTGTTCTTC	CSARDTKTTSSGALFF
many	TRBV4-2	TRBJ2-2	.	TGTGCCAGCAGCCAAGGCTCTCCGTTGGGGGAGCTGTTTTTT	CASSQGSPLGELFF
many	TRBV6-5	TRBJ2-2	.	TGTGCCAGCAGTTCATCGAGCGGCACCGGGGAGCTGTTTTTT	CASSSSSGTGELFF
few	TRBV28	TRBJ1-1	TRBD1	TGTGCCAGCAGTTCGGGACAGAGCCCCACTGAAGCTTTCTTT	CASSSGQSPTEAFF
few	TRBV7-8	TRBJ2-5	TRBD2	TGTGCCAGCAGCGCGGCCGGGACTACTCAAGAGACCCAGTACTTC	CASSAAGTTQETQYF
few	TRBV20-1	TRBJ2-1	.	TGCAGTGCTGGAAGACTAGACGCGGGGATAACCTCCTACAATGAGCAGTTCTTC	CSAGRLDAGITSYNEQFF
.	TRBV7-3	TRBJ2-3	.	TGTGCCAGCAGCTTATGGGCAGGAGACACAGATACGCAGTATTTT	CASSLWAGDTDTQYF
few	TRBV27	TRBJ2-1	TRBD1	TGTGCCAGCAGTCCGCAGACAGGGTACAATGAGCAGTTCTTC	CASSPQTGYNEQFF
.	TRBV29-1	TRBJ2-1	.	TGCAGCGTTTTGGGACTGAGGAACAATGAGCAGTTCTTC	CSVLGLRNNEQFF
few	TRBV14	TRBJ2-3	.	TGTGCCAGCAGCCAAACGGGGATTACGCAGTATTTT	CASSQTGITQYF
.	TRBV5-1	TRBJ2-2	TRBD2	TGCGCCAGCAGCGGAAGGACTAGCGGGGGCACCGGGGAGCTGTTTTTT	CASSGRTSGGTGELFF
.	TRBV28	TRBJ2-7	.	TGTGCCAGCAGTCCCTACGTGGCTCCGGCTTTCGAGCAGTACTTC	CASSPYVAPAFEQYF
.	TRBV3-1	TRBJ1-1	.	TGTGCCAGCAGCCCAACAGGGAATGAAGCTTTCTTT	CASSPTGNEAFF
many	TRBV5-1	TRBJ2-5	.	TGCGCCAGCAGCTTTTCGGCGGGGAAAGAGACCCAGTACTTC	CASSFSAGKETQYF
few	TRBV6-1	TRBJ2-5	.	TGTGCCAGCAGCCGGAGGGGGGGGCTAGAGACCCAGTACTTC	CASSRRGGLETQYF
.	TRBV25-1	TRBJ2-1	.	TGTGCCAGCAGTGAAGAGGCTACAGGGCCTGGGCTCCAAAATGAGCAGTTCTTC	CASSEEATGPGLQNEQFF
.	TRBV7-8	TRBJ2-3	.	TGTGCCAGCAGCCCCCAGGACAGCACAGATACGCAGTATTTT	CASSPQDSTDTQYF
few	TRBV19	TRBJ2-7	.	TGTGCCAGTAGTATGGGGGCAAGGACCGCTGGGGAGCAGTACTTC	CASSMGARTAGEQYF
few	TRBV29-1	TRBJ2-2	.	TGCAGCGCCCCTTGGACAGCTAACACCGGGGAGCTGTTTTTT	CSAPWTANTGELFF
.	TRBV6-1	TRBJ1-1	.	TGTGCCAGCAAATCACAGGGAGCGAACACTGAAGCTTTCTTT	CASKSQGANTEAFF
many	TRBV27	TRBJ1-6	.	TGTGCCAGCAGTTTAGGGTCAGGGTTGGGTTCACCCCTCCACTTT	CASSLGSGLGSPLHF
many	TRBV29-1	TRBJ2-6	.	TGCAGCGTTTTTACGACCTCCTCTGGGGCCAACGTCCTGACTTTC	CSVFTTSSGANVLTF
few	TRBV10-3	TRBJ2-1	.	TGTGCCATCAGTGAGGACAAGGTTGAGCAGTTCTTC	CAISEDKVEQFF